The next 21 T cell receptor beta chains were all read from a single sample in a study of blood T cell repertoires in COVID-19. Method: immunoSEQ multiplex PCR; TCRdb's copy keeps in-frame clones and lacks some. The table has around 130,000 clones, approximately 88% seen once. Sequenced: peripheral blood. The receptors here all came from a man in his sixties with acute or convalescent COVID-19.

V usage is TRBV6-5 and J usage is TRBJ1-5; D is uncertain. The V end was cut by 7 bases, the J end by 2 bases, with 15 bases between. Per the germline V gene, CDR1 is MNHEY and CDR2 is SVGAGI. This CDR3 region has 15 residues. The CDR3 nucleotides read TGTGCCAGCATCAGGACTCCCTGGGGCAATCAGCCCCAGCATTTT. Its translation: CASIRTPWGNQPQHF.

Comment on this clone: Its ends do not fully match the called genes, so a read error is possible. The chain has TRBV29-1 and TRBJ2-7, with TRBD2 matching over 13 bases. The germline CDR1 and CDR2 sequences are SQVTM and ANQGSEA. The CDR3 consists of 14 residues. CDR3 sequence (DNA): TGCAGCGCTGAAGGACTAGCGGGAGTTCTCGAGCAGTACTTC. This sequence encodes CSAEGLAGVLEQYF.

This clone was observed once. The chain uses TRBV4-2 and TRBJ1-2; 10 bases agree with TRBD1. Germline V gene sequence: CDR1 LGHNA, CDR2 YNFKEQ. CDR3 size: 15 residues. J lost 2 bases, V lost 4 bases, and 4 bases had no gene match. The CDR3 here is CASSPGDRGNYGYTF. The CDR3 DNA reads TGTGCCAGCAGCCCCGGGGACAGGGGAAACTATGGCTACACCTTC.

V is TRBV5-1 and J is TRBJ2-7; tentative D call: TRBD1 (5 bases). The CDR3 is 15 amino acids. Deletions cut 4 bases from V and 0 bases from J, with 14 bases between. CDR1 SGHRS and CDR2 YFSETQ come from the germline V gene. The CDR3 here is CASSLTENHSYEQYF. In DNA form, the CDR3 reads TGCGCCAGCAGCCTGACAGAGAACCACTCCTACGAGCAGTACTTC.

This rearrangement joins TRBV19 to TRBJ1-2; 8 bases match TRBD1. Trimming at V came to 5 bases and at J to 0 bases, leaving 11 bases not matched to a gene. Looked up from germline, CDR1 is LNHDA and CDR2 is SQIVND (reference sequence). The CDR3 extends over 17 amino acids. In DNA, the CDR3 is TGTGCCAGTAGTCCCAGGACAGGGCCCGCAACTAACTATGGCTACACCTTC. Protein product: CASSPRTGPATNYGYTF.

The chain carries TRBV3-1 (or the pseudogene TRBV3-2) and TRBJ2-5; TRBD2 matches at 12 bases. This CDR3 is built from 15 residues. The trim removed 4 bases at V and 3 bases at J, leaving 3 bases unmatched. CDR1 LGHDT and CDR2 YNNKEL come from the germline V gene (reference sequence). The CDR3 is CASSPRTSGEETQYF. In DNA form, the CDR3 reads TGTGCCAGCAGCCCACGGACTAGCGGGGAAGAGACCCAGTACTTC.

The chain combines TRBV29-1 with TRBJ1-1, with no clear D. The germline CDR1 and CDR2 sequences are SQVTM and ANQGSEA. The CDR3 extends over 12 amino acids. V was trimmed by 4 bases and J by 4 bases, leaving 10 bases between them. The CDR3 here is CSVGLGSTEAFF. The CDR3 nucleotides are TGCAGCGTTGGTCTGGGGAGCACTGAAGCTTTCTTT.

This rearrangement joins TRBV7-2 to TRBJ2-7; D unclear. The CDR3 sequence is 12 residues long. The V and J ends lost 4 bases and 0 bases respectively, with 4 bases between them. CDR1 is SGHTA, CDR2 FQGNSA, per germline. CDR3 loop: CASSYSSYEQYF. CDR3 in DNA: TGTGCCAGCAGCTACAGCTCCTACGAGCAGTACTTC.

The CDR3 DNA follows: TGCAGTGCTAGTCGACAGGAGAACACTGAAGCTTTCTTT. It encodes CSASRQENTEAFF. The chain couples TRBV20-1 to TRBJ1-1, with a possible D match to TRBD1 (6 bases). Germline V gene data show CDR1 as DFQATT and CDR2 as SNEGSKA (reference sequence). Trimming took 3 bases from V and 1 from J, leaving 9 bases between them. The length of the CDR3 is 13 residues.

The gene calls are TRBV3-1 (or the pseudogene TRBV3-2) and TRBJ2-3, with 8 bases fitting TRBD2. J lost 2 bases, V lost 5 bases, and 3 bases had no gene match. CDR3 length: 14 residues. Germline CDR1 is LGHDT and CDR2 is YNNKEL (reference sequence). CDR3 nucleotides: TGTGCCAGCAGCGCGGGGGGCCCCACAGATACGCAGTATTTT. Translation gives CASSAGGPTDTQYF.

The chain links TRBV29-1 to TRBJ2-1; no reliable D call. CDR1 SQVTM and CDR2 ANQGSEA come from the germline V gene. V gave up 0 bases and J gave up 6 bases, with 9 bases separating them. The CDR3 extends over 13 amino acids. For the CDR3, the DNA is TGCAGCGTTGAAGATAGCTATACCAATGAGCAGTTCTTC. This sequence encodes CSVEDSYTNEQFF.

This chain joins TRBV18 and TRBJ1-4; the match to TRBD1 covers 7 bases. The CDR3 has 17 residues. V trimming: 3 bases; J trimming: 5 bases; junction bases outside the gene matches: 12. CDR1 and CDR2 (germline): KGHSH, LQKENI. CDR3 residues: CASSPGGTATLNEKLFF. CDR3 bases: TGTGCCAGCTCACCGGGCGGGACAGCGACCCTGAATGAAAAACTGTTTTTT.

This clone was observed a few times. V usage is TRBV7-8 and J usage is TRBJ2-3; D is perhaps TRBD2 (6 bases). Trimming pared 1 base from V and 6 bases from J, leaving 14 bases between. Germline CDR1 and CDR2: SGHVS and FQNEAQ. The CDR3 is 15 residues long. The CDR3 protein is CASSLGLAVQDTQYF. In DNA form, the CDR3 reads TGTGCCAGCAGCTTAGGCTTAGCGGTCCAGGATACGCAGTATTTT.

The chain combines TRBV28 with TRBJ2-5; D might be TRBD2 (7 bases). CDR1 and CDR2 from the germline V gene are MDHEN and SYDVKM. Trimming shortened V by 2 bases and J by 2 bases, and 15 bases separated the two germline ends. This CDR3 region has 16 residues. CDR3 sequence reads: CASSLGRGARQETQYF. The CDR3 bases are TGTGCCAGCAGTTTAGGGAGGGGGGCTCGACAAGAGACCCAGTACTTC.

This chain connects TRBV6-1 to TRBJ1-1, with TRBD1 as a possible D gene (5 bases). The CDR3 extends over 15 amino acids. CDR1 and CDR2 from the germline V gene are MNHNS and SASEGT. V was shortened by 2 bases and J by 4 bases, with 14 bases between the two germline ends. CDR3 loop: CASSELGGVITEAFF. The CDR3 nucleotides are TGTGCCAGCAGTGAATTGGGGGGTGTTATCACTGAAGCTTTCTTT.

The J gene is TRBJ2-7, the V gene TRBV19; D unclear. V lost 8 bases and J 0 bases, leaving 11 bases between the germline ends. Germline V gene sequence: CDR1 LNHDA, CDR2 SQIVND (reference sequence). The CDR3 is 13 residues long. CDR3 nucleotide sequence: TGTGCCAGTGCCCTGAGAGGCTCCTACGAGCAGTACTTC. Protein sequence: CASALRGSYEQYF. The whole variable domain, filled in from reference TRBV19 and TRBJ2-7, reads DGGITQSPKYLFRKEGQNVTLSCEQNLNHDAMYWYRQDPGQGLRLIYYSQIVNDFQKGDIAEGYSVSREKKESFPLTVTSAQKNPTAFYLCASALRGSYEQYFGPGTRLTVT.

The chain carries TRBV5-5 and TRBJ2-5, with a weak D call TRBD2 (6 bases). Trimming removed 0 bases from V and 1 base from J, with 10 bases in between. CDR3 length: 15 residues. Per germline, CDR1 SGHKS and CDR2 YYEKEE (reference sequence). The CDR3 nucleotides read TGTGCCAGCAGCTTGGGGGGAGGAGCCCAAGAGACCCAGTACTTC. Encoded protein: CASSLGGGAQETQYF.

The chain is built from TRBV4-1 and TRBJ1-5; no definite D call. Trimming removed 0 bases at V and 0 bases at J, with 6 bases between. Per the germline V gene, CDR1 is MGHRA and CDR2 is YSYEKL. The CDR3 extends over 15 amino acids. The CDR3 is CASSQERYSNQPQHF. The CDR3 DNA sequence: TGCGCCAGCAGCCAAGAACGGTATAGCAATCAGCCCCAGCATTTT.

CDR3 residues: CSASGGHGYGYTF. The CDR3 nucleotides read TGCAGTGCTAGTGGGGGGCATGGCTATGGCTACACCTTC. J is TRBJ1-2 and V is TRBV20-1; D possibly corresponds to TRBD1 (6 bases). With 3 bases removed from V and 4 bases from J, the gap between germline ends came to 12 bases. The germline CDR1 and CDR2 sequences are DFQATT and SNEGSKA (reference sequence). The CDR3 is 13 amino acids.

CDR3 coding DNA: TGTGCCAGCAGCTTAGGTGGACTAGCGGGGACAACTAGTGTCAATGAGCAGTTCTTC. Translation: CASSLGGLAGTTSVNEQFF. J is TRBJ2-1 and V is TRBV7-9, with 12 positions matching TRBD2. Germline CDR1 and CDR2: SEHNR and FQNEAQ (reference sequence). The CDR3 has 19 amino acids. J gave up 6 bases and V 1 base, and 13 bases lay outside the gene matches.

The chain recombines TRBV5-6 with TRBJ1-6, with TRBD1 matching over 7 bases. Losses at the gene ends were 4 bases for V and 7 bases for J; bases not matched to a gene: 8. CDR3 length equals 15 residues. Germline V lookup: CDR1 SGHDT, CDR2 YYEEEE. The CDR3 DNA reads TGTGCCAGCAGCCCCCGGACAGGCGCCAATTCACCCCTCCACTTT. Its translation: CASSPRTGANSPLHF.